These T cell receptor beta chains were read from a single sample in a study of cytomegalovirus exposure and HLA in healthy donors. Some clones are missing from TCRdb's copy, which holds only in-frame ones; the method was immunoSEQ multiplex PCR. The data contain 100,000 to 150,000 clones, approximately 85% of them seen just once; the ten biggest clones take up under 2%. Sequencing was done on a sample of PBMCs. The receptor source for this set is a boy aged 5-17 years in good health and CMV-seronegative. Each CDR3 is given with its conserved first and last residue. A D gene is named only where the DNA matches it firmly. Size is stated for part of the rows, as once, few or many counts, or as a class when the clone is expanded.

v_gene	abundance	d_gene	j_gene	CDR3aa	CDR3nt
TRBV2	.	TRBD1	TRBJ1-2	CASRGRDRGHTNYGYTF	TGTGCCAGCAGGGGTCGGGACAGGGGGCATACTAACTATGGCTACACCTTC
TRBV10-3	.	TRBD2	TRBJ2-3	CAIATSGRTDTQYF	TGTGCCATCGCGACTAGCGGGAGGACAGATACGCAGTATTTT
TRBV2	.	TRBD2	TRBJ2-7	CASRGSGGYEQYF	TGTGCCAGCAGGGGTAGCGGGGGCTACGAGCAGTACTTC
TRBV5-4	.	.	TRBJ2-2	CASSLLRTGELFF	TGTGCCAGCAGCTTGTTACGGACCGGGGAGCTGTTTTTT
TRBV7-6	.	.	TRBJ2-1	CASSLSGVYNEQFF	TGTGCCAGCAGCTTAAGCGGCGTGTACAATGAGCAGTTCTTC
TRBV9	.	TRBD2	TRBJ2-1	CASSDGGGLGVNEQFF	TGTGCCAGCAGCGACGGAGGAGGACTAGGGGTCAATGAGCAGTTCTTC
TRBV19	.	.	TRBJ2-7	CASSMGPLRERPLSSYEQYF	TGTGCCAGTAGTATGGGCCCCCTCCGGGAGCGCCCACTCAGCTCCTACGAGCAGTACTTC
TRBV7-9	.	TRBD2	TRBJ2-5	CASSPSGSVQETQYF	TGTGCCAGCAGCCCTAGCGGGAGTGTGCAAGAGACCCAGTACTTC
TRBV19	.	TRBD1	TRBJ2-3	CASSMRQGATDTQYF	TGTGCCAGTAGTATGAGGCAGGGGGCCACAGATACGCAGTATTTT
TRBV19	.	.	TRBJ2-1	CASWGPRGSQEDEQFF	TGTGCCAGTTGGGGGCCGCGGGGGAGCCAGGAGGATGAGCAGTTCTTC
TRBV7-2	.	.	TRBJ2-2	CASSLGGRVPRSGELFF	TGTGCCAGCAGCTTAGGCGGCCGGGTCCCTCGATCCGGGGAGCTGTTTTTT
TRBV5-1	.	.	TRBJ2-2	CASSLQVSGELFF	TGCGCCAGCAGCCTTCAGGTTTCCGGGGAGCTGTTTTTT
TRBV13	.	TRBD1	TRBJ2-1	CASSSRSGGSYNEQFF	TGTGCCAGCAGCTCCCGTTCAGGGGGCTCCTACAATGAGCAGTTCTTC
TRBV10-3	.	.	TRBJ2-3	CATRGGAVTDTQYF	TGTGCCACCCGCGGCGGAGCGGTCACAGATACGCAGTATTTT
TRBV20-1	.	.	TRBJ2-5	CSARAEETQYF	TGCAGTGCTAGGGCTGAAGAGACCCAGTACTTC
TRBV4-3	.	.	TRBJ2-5	CASSQDHLQGGTQETQYF	TGCGCCAGCAGCCAAGATCATCTGCAGGGGGGAACTCAAGAGACCCAGTACTTC
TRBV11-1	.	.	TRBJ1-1	CASSLSWRGDTEAFF	TGTGCCAGCAGCTTAAGCTGGCGGGGGGACACTGAAGCTTTCTTT
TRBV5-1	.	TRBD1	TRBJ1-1	CASSSPTGGLNTEAFF	TGCGCCAGCAGCTCGCCGACAGGGGGCTTAAACACTGAAGCTTTCTTT
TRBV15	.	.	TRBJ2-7	CATSINYGLAPNSQYF	TGTGCCACCAGCATCAACTATGGGCTAGCGCCAAATTCGCAGTACTTC
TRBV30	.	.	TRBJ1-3	CAWTNREASGNTIYF	TGTGCCTGGACCAACAGGGAAGCTTCTGGAAACACCATATATTTT
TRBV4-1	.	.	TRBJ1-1	CASSQPGQGEAEAFF	TGCGCCAGCAGCCAACCGGGACAAGGAGAGGCTGAAGCTTTCTTT
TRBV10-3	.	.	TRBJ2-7	CAISESSRETYEQYF	TGTGCCATCAGTGAGTCCTCCAGGGAAACCTACGAGCAGTACTTC
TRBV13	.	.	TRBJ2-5	CASSLGAAETQYF	TGTGCCAGCAGCTTAGGGGCCGCAGAGACCCAGTACTTC
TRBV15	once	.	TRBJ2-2	CATSIQDLTGELFF	TGTGCCACCAGCATCCAAGACTTGACCGGGGAGCTGTTTTTT
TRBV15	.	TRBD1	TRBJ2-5	CATSRDQEQTGETQYF	TGTGCCACCAGCAGAGATCAGGAACAGACAGGGGAGACCCAGTACTTC
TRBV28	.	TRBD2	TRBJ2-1	CASLLTGLDNNEQFF	TGTGCCAGCCTCTTAACGGGACTAGATAACAATGAGCAGTTCTTC
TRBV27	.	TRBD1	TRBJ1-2	CASSSLRTGGNGYTF	TGTGCCAGCAGTTCCCTTCGGACAGGGGGCAATGGCTACACCTTC
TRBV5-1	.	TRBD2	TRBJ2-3	CASKGLAGETQYF	TGCGCCAGCAAGGGACTAGCGGGAGAAACGCAGTATTTT
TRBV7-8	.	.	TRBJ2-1	CASSPGALAEEYNEQFF	TGTGCCAGCAGCCCGGGGGCTCTAGCGGAAGAATACAATGAGCAGTTCTTC
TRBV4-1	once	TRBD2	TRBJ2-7	CASSQDPAGTSGRAWYF	TGCGCCAGCAGCCAAGATCCGGCCGGGACTAGCGGGAGGGCGTGGTACTTC
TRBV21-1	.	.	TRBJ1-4	CASSGGTGGADEKLFF	TGTGCCAGCAGCGGGGGAACAGGGGGGGCAGATGAAAAACTGTTTTTT
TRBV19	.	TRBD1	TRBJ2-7	CASSITGGPYEQYF	TGTGCCAGTAGTATTACAGGGGGACCCTACGAGCAGTACTTC
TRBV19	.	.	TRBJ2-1	CASSIAGPSQLSYNEQFF	TGTGCCAGTAGTATAGCTGGTCCTTCACAGCTTTCCTACAATGAGCAGTTCTTC
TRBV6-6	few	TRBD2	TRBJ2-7	CASTREGGYEQYF	TGTGCCAGCACCCGGGAGGGTGGCTACGAGCAGTACTTC